Listed here are 22 T cell receptor beta chains from one sample, sequenced in a study of CD8+ T cells in alopecia areata (dated by TCRdb to 2016 to 2018). Reading the label with the study, this specimen's time point is: four to five weeks on oral tofacitinib. This sample's treatment or condition label indicates: oral pan-JAK inhibitor, 5-10 mg twice daily. Libraries came from the immunoSEQ multiplex PCR assay. RNA was extracted from all samples and reverse transcribed into cDNA as template for TCR sequencing. Imported from immuneACCESS, the table was reduced by TCRdb to in-frame sequences with V and J called. These copies leave out some clones; in studies compared against another copy, an unresolved V gene accounts for under half, and the cause of the remainder is not known. Present in this sample are 150,000 to 250,000 clones, about three fifths of which were seen just once. Of the sample, over 3% falls within the top ten clones.

Here the sequenced sample was CD4+ T cells sorted from blood, taken at week 4, from a patient treated with tofacitinib. The receptors were sampled from a human donor with alopecia areata.

This chain joins TRBV29-1 and TRBJ2-4, with D perhaps TRBD1 (5 bases). In germline, CDR1 is SQVTM, CDR2 ANQGSEA. There are 14 residues in the CDR3. V lost 4 bases to trimming and J lost 0 bases, with 10 bases between them. The CDR3: CSVGGRLAKNIQYF. The DNA for the CDR3 is TGCAGCGTTGGGGGCAGGCTAGCCAAAAACATTCAGTACTTC. Supplemented by reference TRBV29-1 and TRBJ2-4, the full variable domain reads SAVISQKPSRDICQRGTSLTIQCQVDSQVTMMFWYRQQPGQSLTLIATANQGSEATYESGFVIDKFPISRPNLTFSTLTVSNMSPEDSSIYLCSVGGRLAKNIQYFGAGTRLSVL.

Here the CDR3 DNA reads TGTGCCAGCTCTCCCCCGGAAGGTCGAGGATATGGCTACACCTTC. Protein sequence: CASSPPEGRGYGYTF. The chain links TRBV18 to TRBJ1-2, with D hard to call. The V gene's germline CDR1 is KGHSH and CDR2 LQKENI. This CDR3 is 15 amino acids long. V shed 6 bases and J shed 5 bases, with 19 bases lying between them.

V usage is TRBV2 and J usage is TRBJ1-2; 7 nucleotides agree with TRBD1. Trimming removed 7 bases from V and 4 bases from J; junction bases left unmatched: 6. The length of the CDR3 is 13 residues. Germline loops: CDR1 SNHLY, CDR2 FYNNEI. Here the CDR3 reads CASKEGAGYGYTF. DNA for the CDR3: TGTGCCAGCAAGGAGGGGGCCGGCTATGGCTACACCTTC. The whole variable domain, filled in from reference TRBV2 and TRBJ1-2, reads EPEVTQTPSHQVTQMGQEVILRCVPISNHLYFYWYRQILGQKVEFLVSFYNNEISEKSEIFDDQFSVERPDGSNFTLKIRSTKLEDSAMYFCASKEGAGYGYTFGSGTRLTVV.

The chain couples TRBV29-1 to TRBJ2-5, with no clear D. CDR1 is SQVTM, CDR2 ANQGSEA, per germline. Trimming removed 1 base at V and 7 bases at J, with 7 bases between. The CDR3 totals 11 residues. The CDR3 DNA is TGCAGCGTTGAAGGGTCGAGGACCCAGTACTTC. Translation gives CSVEGSRTQYF.

The chain carries TRBV6-5 and TRBJ1-2, with D uncertain. The CDR3 is 15 amino acids. Trimming shortened V by 0 bases and J by 2 bases, and 10 bases separated the two germline ends. Germline lookup yields CDR1 MNHEY and CDR2 SVGAGI. The CDR3 loop is CASSYSTAANYGYTF. As DNA, the CDR3 is TGTGCCAGCAGTTACTCGACGGCAGCCAACTATGGCTACACCTTC.

This chain uses TRBV4-3 with TRBJ1-1; the D gene is possibly TRBD1 (5 bases). Germline lookup yields CDR1 LGHNA and CDR2 YSLEER. The CDR3 loop spans 12 amino acids. The germline V and J ends were trimmed by 1 base and 11 bases, with 11 bases remaining between them. The CDR3, as DNA: TGCGCCAGCAGCCAAGGGGACCAGTCGGCTTTCTTT. Protein product: CASSQGDQSAFF.

The CDR3 nucleotides read TGTGCCAGCAGCCAAGCTGGGGCCAACGTCCTGACTTTC. Encoded protein: CASSQAGANVLTF. The V and J genes are TRBV14 and TRBJ2-6; D call uncertain. Between the trimmed V and J ends, which lost 1 base and 2 bases, there was a span of 0 bases. The length of the CDR3 is 13 residues. The V gene's germline CDR1 is SGHDN and CDR2 FVKESK.

This clone was recorded a few times. The chain links TRBV5-6 to TRBJ2-5; 8 bases are a match to TRBD1. The CDR3 sequence is 15 residues long. Germline CDR1 is SGHDT and CDR2 is YYEEEE. V was clipped by 0 bases and J by 2 bases; unmatched bases: 3. The CDR3 loop is CASSLGQGSQETQYF. The CDR3 nucleotides read TGTGCCAGCAGCTTGGGACAGGGGTCACAAGAGACCCAGTACTTC.

This clone was detected only once. In nucleotides, the CDR3 is TGTGCCAGCAGTGAACCGACCGCGAGTAGCAATCAGCCCCAGCATTTT. Encoded protein: CASSEPTASSNQPQHF. The chain joins TRBV2 to TRBJ1-5; D unclear. Trimming shortened V by 2 bases and J by 0 bases, and 11 bases separated the two germline ends. The germline gives CDR1 SNHLY, CDR2 FYNNEI. The CDR3 contains 16 residues.

V is TRBV7-9 and J is TRBJ2-5, with 9 bases aligning to TRBD1. CDR1 is SEHNR and CDR2 is FQNEAQ in the germline V gene (reference sequence). V lost 0 bases and J lost 5; bases outside the gene matches: 1. The CDR3 runs to 14 residues. DNA of the CDR3: TGTGCCAGCAGCTTAGCTGGGACAGGGGAGACCCAGTACTTC. Translated: CASSLAGTGETQYF.

V gene TRBV2 combines with J gene TRBJ1-5, with unresolved D. In germline, CDR1 is SNHLY, CDR2 FYNNEI. The CDR3 consists of 15 residues. V shed 3 bases and J shed 2 bases, with 11 bases lying between them. The CDR3 DNA is TGTGCCAGCAGTGACGGACCTTTCGGCAATCAGCCCCAGCATTTT. Translation gives CASSDGPFGNQPQHF.

The chain links TRBV30 to TRBJ1-5; TRBD1 aligns across 9 bases. From germline, CDR1 is GTSNPN and CDR2 SVGIG (reference sequence). The CDR3 is made up of 14 amino acids. Losses at the gene ends were 2 bases for V and 2 bases for J; bases not matched to a gene: 1. CDR3 in amino acids: CAWSRTGGNQPQHF. The CDR3 DNA follows: TGTGCCTGGAGTAGGACAGGGGGCAATCAGCCCCAGCATTTT.

The chain couples TRBV7-9 to TRBJ2-7, with TRBD1 as a possible D gene (6 bases). V was clipped by 6 bases and J by 7 bases, with 10 bases between them. The germline CDR1 and CDR2 sequences are SEHNR and FQNEAQ (reference sequence). The CDR3 consists of 11 residues. In nucleotides, the CDR3 is TGTGCCAGCAGTAACGACAGGGAGCAGTACTTC. Residues: CASSNDREQYF.

The chain uses TRBV7-9 and TRBJ2-7, with D tentatively TRBD1 or TRBD2 (5 bases each). The V gene's germline CDR1 is SEHNR and CDR2 FQNEAQ (reference sequence). Deletions cut 0 bases from V and 7 bases from J, with 10 bases between. The CDR3 length is 13 residues. The DNA of the CDR3 is TGTGCCAGCAGCTTAGCGGGGGTAGAGGAGCAGTACTTC. Protein product: CASSLAGVEEQYF.

The genes are TRBV30 and TRBJ2-3; 8 bases line up with TRBD2. The V gene's germline CDR1 is GTSNPN and CDR2 SVGIG (reference sequence). Trimming cost V 0 bases and J 5 bases; bases outside gene matches: 7. This CDR3 region has 15 residues. The CDR3 nucleotides are TGTGCCTGGAGTGTTGGCGGGGGGCCGGGAGATACGCAGTATTTT. Amino acid sequence: CAWSVGGGPGDTQYF.

This clone was found once. The rearrangement uses TRBV4-1 and TRBJ2-5; a possible D gene is TRBD2 (6 bases). From germline, CDR1 is MGHRA and CDR2 YSYEKL. This CDR3 region has 15 residues. Trimming removed 2 bases at V and 1 base at J, with 11 bases between. CDR3 in amino acids: CASSQLGLLQETQYF. CDR3 DNA sequence: TGCGCCAGCAGCCAACTGGGACTGCTCCAAGAGACCCAGTACTTC.

The CDR3 nucleotides are TGCGCCAGCAGCGCCACGGACAGGGAAAATAACGAGCAGTACTTC. This codes for CASSATDRENNEQYF. V usage is TRBV5-1 and J usage is TRBJ2-7, with 8 bases identical to TRBD1. The V and J ends lost 4 bases and 5 bases, in that order; junction bases with no gene match: 11. This CDR3 is 15 amino acids long. The V gene's germline CDR1 is SGHRS and CDR2 YFSETQ.

The rearrangement uses TRBV4-1 and TRBJ1-1; tentative D call: TRBD1 (6 bases). Trimming removed 3 bases at V and 11 bases at J, with 16 bases between. The CDR3 totals 13 residues. Germline lookup yields CDR1 MGHRA and CDR2 YSYEKL. CDR3 sequence: CASSQIRGEKAFF. CDR3 in DNA: TGCGCCAGCAGCCAGATTAGGGGGGAGAAGGCTTTCTTT.

This sequence joins TRBV30 and TRBJ2-1; the D is unclear. This CDR3 contains 12 residues. Germline values: CDR1 GTSNPN, CDR2 SVGIG (reference sequence). Trimming took off 3 bases at V and 12 bases at J, with 15 bases between the two ends. CDR3 bases: TGTGCCTGGAGCGCAGCCAGCCGAGCGCAGTTCTTC. It is translated as CAWSAASRAQFF.

This clone has a handful of counts. The chain links TRBV29-1 to TRBJ2-5; 9 nucleotides agree with TRBD1. Germline V gene sequence: CDR1 SQVTM, CDR2 ANQGSEA. J was trimmed by 5 bases and V by 6 bases; bases with no gene match: 7. CDR3 length equals 13 residues. DNA for the CDR3: TGCAGCGTATATGGACAGGGGAGGGAGACCCAGTACTTC. Translation: CSVYGQGRETQYF.

V gene TRBV19 combines with J gene TRBJ1-6; the D gene is possibly TRBD1 (5 bases). The CDR3 extends over 15 amino acids. The germline CDR1 and CDR2 sequences are LNHDA and SQIVND (reference sequence). Trimming pared 6 bases from V and 9 bases from J, leaving 18 bases between. The CDR3 loop is CASSLPGFRASPLHF. The CDR3 DNA sequence: TGTGCCAGTAGCTTACCGGGGTTCAGGGCTTCACCCCTCCACTTT.

In its sample, this clone was seen a few times. The rearrangement uses TRBV5-1 and TRBJ2-3; D not certain. CDR3 length: 11 residues. The germline V gene has CDR1 SGHRS and CDR2 YFSETQ. The V and J ends lost 1 base and 4 bases respectively, with 1 base between them. CDR3 sequence reads: CASSLSDTQYF. The CDR3, as DNA: TGCGCCAGCAGCTTGTCAGATACGCAGTATTTT.